Each of the 8 T cell receptor beta chains below was sequenced from the same sample in a study of blood T cells in healthy people across ages. Primed by a sample-barcoded 5' primer and a J-beta primer mix, a second PCR proceeded for about 7 to 12 cycles. Each CDR3 protein gets one entry after TCRdb re-called the 5' RACE reads with MiXCR. This table holds 1.5 million to 2 million distinct CDR3 sequences, about 28% found once. The sample consisted of blood. The receptor source for this set is a woman younger than 45 in good health.

J is TRBJ1-5 and V is TRBV2; D possibly corresponds to TRBD1 (5 bases). Germline V CDR1 and CDR2: SNHLY, FYNNEI. The CDR3 has 13 amino acids. The ends were cut back, 4 bases at V and 8 bases at J, with 12 bases in the middle. The CDR3 nucleotides read TGTGCCAGCAGTGGCCAGGGAGGGGAGCCCCAGCATTTT. Translating gives CASSGQGGEPQHF.

The chain recombines TRBV24-1 with TRBJ2-1, with D unresolved. Deletions cut 5 bases from V and 4 bases from J, with 2 bases between. Germline V lookup: CDR1 KGHDR, CDR2 SFDVKD. The CDR3 has 11 amino acids. In DNA, the CDR3 is TGTGCCACCAGTGCGTACAATGAGCAGTTCTTC. This gives the protein CATSAYNEQFF.

This clonotype came up a few times. The chain couples TRBV27 to TRBJ2-3, with 12 bases aligning to TRBD2. Germline V gene data show CDR1 as MNHEY and CDR2 as SMNVEV (reference sequence). The CDR3 is made up of 16 amino acids. Germline trimming cut 2 bases from V and 4 bases from J; bases unmatched to any gene: 4. The CDR3 protein is CASSLRLAGGPDTQYF. The CDR3 DNA is TGTGCCAGCAGTTTACGGCTAGCGGGAGGGCCAGATACGCAGTATTTT.

This clonotype was observed many times. The chain employs TRBV6-1 and TRBJ2-5, with D possibly matching TRBD1 (6 bases). The CDR3 contains 14 residues. The V gene's germline CDR1 is MNHNS and CDR2 SASEGT. The ends were cut back, 6 bases at V and 5 bases at J, with 16 bases in the middle. The CDR3 sequence is CASRTGTPEETQYF. The CDR3 DNA is TGTGCCAGCAGGACCGGGACACCGGAGGAGACCCAGTACTTC.

This clonotype came up a few times. The chain uses TRBV29-1 and TRBJ2-3; 14 nucleotides match TRBD2. Per the germline V gene, CDR1 is SQVTM and CDR2 is ANQGSEA. V trimming: 1 base; J trimming: 4 bases; junction bases outside the gene matches: 4. The CDR3 spans 16 residues. The CDR3 region has the DNA TGCAGCGTTGAAGGACTAGCGGGGGGGTCCGCAGATACGCAGTATTTT. It specifies CSVEGLAGGSADTQYF.

A note on this clonotype: Given a much more abundant clone one base away, this may be a read error. The chain is built from TRBV15 and TRBJ2-5; D is uncertain. This CDR3 comprises 15 residues. CDR1 is LNHNV and CDR2 is YYDKDF in the germline V gene (reference sequence). CDR3 nucleotides: TGTGCCACCACCAGAGATGGAAGTTATCAAGAGACCCAGTACTTC. Protein sequence: CATTRDGSYQETQYF.

For the CDR3, the DNA is TGTGCCAGCAGTTACGGGCGGGCATATAATTCACCCCTCCACTTT. Protein: CASSYGRAYNSPLHF. This chain uses TRBV6-5 with TRBJ1-6; D gene uncertain. V gave up 2 bases and J gave up 4 bases, with 9 bases separating them. The CDR3 extends over 15 amino acids. CDR1 and CDR2 from the germline V gene are MNHEY and SVGAGI.

This rearrangement joins TRBV6-1 to TRBJ2-2; D gene ambiguous. CDR1 is MNHNS, CDR2 SASEGT, per germline. The CDR3 is 12 residues long. V lost 8 bases, J lost 6 bases, and 10 bases lay in between. CDR3: CASLNQPGELFF. The CDR3 DNA follows: TGTGCCAGCTTGAATCAACCCGGGGAGCTGTTTTTT.